This entry lists 15 T cell receptor beta chains sequenced from one sample in a study of T cell repertoires in cytomegalovirus infection (dated by TCRdb to between 2018 and 2020). No cognate antigen is known for these TCRs. The label giving this sample's treatment or condition can be read as: in vitro stimulation with specific CMV peptide epitopes to enrich CMV-specific T cells. The listed sequencing device is Illumina HiSeq 1500. TCRdb's own reprocessing of the public reads used fastp at Q25 and MiXCR and kept productive beta chains. Every distinct CDR3 protein forms one entry, paired with its most common genes and DNA. The sample table holds about 770,000 distinct CDR3 sequences, of which roughly 28% were seen once. The ten largest account for approximately 14% of the sample. The sample consisted of cultured CD8+ T cells from PBMCs, taken from culture after CMV antigen stimulation. The receptor source for this set is a human donor in good health (CMV status not recorded). Some clones in this sample may be carry-over from other donors' samples.

A few counts support this clonotype. The chain couples TRBV2 to TRBJ2-7; D may be TRBD1 (6 bases). The V end was cut by 5 bases, the J end by 0 bases, with 11 bases between. Germline V CDR1 and CDR2: SNHLY, FYNNEI. The CDR3 totals 14 residues. The CDR3 DNA follows: TGTGCCAGCAGTACGGGACACGTCTCCTACGAGCAGTACTTC. Its translation: CASSTGHVSYEQYF.

This sequence joins TRBV15 and TRBJ2-1; D might be TRBD1 (5 bases). Germline CDR1 LNHNV, CDR2 YYDKDF (reference sequence). Trimming stripped 3 bases from V and 0 bases from J, with 15 bases between. The CDR3 runs 17 residues. The CDR3 DNA is TGTGCCACCAGCAGCCTTTTTATGGGGCTCTCCTACAATGAGCAGTTCTTC. It yields the protein CATSSLFMGLSYNEQFF.

V and J are TRBV15 and TRBJ2-2; D might be TRBD1 (5 bases). Germline CDR1 reads LNHNV; CDR2 reads YYDKDF (reference sequence). The germline V and J ends were trimmed by 7 bases and 1 base, with 10 bases remaining between them. This CDR3 spans 14 amino acids. The CDR3 DNA is TGTGCCACCACCCGAACAGGGAACACCGGGGAGCTGTTTTTT. The encoded protein is CATTRTGNTGELFF.

This clonotype was counted between two and nine times. The chain joins TRBV9 to TRBJ1-4; tentatively, D is TRBD1 (6 bases). This CDR3 is 17 amino acids long. Deletions cut 0 bases from V and 5 bases from J, with 17 bases between. Germline lookup yields CDR1 SGDLS and CDR2 YYNGEE. CDR3 nucleotides: TGTGCCAGCAGCGTAGGATATCAGGGGTCGGGGAATGAAAAACTGTTTTTT. As protein: CASSVGYQGSGNEKLFF.

This clonotype was counted only a few times. The chain recombines TRBV28 with TRBJ2-7; 8 bases map to TRBD1. Trimming at V came to 4 bases and at J to 3 bases, leaving 5 bases not matched to a gene. The germline V gene has CDR1 MDHEN and CDR2 SYDVKM. The CDR3 has 14 residues. The CDR3 loop reads CASSSSGQVYEQYV. The CDR3 DNA reads as TGTGCCAGCAGTTCCTCGGGACAGGTCTACGAGCAGTACGTC.

This clonotype was counted only a few times. The gene calls are TRBV28 and TRBJ2-5, with D perhaps matching TRBD1 or TRBD2 (5 bases each). Between the trimmed V and J ends, which lost 4 bases and 2 bases, there was a span of 14 bases. Germline V CDR1 and CDR2: MDHEN, SYDVKM. The CDR3 consists of 15 residues. The CDR3 DNA is TGTGCCAGCAGTTCCCATGGGACGCCACAAGAGACCCAGTACTTC. Translating it yields CASSSHGTPQETQYF.

The chain has TRBV7-9 and TRBJ1-2, with D unresolved. V lost 6 bases to trimming and J lost 4 bases, with 12 bases between them. Germline V gene lookup returns CDR1 SEHNR and CDR2 FQNEAQ (reference sequence). This CDR3 spans 13 amino acids. CDR3 in amino acids: CASRPGSSYGYTF. The CDR3 DNA reads TGTGCCAGCAGGCCCGGGAGCAGCTATGGCTACACCTTC.

The chain has TRBV9 and TRBJ2-7, with 9 nucleotides matching TRBD1. Germline V gene lookup returns CDR1 SGDLS and CDR2 YYNGEE. The CDR3 length is 12 residues. V lost 5 bases to trimming and J lost 6 bases; unmatched junction nucleotides: 3. The DNA of the CDR3 is TGTGCCAGCAGGGGACAGGGCCCCGAGCAGTACTTC. Translation: CASRGQGPEQYF. The whole variable domain, remainder taken from reference TRBV9 and TRBJ2-7, is DSGVTQTPKHLITATGQRVTLRCSPRSGDLSVYWYQQSLDQGLQFLIQYYNGEERAKGNILERFSAQQFPDLHSELNLSSLELGDSALYFCASRGQGPEQYFGPGTRLTVT.

This clonotype turned up a few times. The chain employs TRBV27 and TRBJ2-4, with D uncertain. The CDR3 totals 17 residues. Trimming left V 0 bases short and J 0 bases short, with 12 bases between. The germline CDR1 and CDR2 sequences are MNHEY and SMNVEV (reference sequence). CDR3 sequence: CASSLSMSSLAKNIQYF. Here the CDR3 DNA reads TGTGCCAGCAGTTTATCGATGAGCAGCTTAGCCAAAAACATTCAGTACTTC.

In its sample, this clonotype was seen a few times. V gene TRBV5-8 combines with J gene TRBJ2-1; TRBD2 is a possible D gene (6 bases). Germline assignment: CDR1 SGHTS and CDR2 YDEGEE. Trimming left V 2 bases short and J 7 bases short, with 13 bases between. CDR3 length equals 14 residues. The CDR3 DNA reads as TGTGCCAGCAGCTTTCCTGGAGGGTGGAATGAGCAGTTCTTC. Translating it yields CASSFPGGWNEQFF.

The chain uses TRBV5-5 and TRBJ1-5; D unclear. In germline, CDR1 is SGHKS, CDR2 YYEKEE (reference sequence). V lost 0 bases and J 0 bases, leaving 7 bases between the germline ends. The CDR3 is 15 amino acids. The CDR3 spells CASSLDSNSNQPQHF. In DNA, the CDR3 is TGTGCCAGCAGCTTGGACAGCAATAGCAATCAGCCCCAGCATTTT.

The genes are TRBV5-4 and TRBJ1-1; D possibly corresponds to TRBD1 (6 bases). V was shortened by 4 bases and J by 5 bases, with 15 bases between the two germline ends. Germline CDR1 SGHNT, CDR2 YYREEE (reference sequence). This CDR3 has 14 amino acids. This CDR3 is CASSGRGVMTEAFF. The CDR3 nucleotides are TGTGCCAGCAGCGGGAGGGGGGTAATGACTGAAGCTTTCTTT. Combining the CDR3 with reference TRBV5-4 and TRBJ1-1 gives the whole variable domain ETGVTQSPTHLIKTRGQQVTLRCSSQSGHNTVSWYQQALGQGPQFIFQYYREEENGRGNFPPRFSGLQFPNYSSELNVNALELDDSALYLCASSGRGVMTEAFFGQGTRLTVV.

The rearrangement links TRBV12-3 or TRBV12-4 to TRBJ2-1; no clear D. V lost 4 bases and J lost 1, with 11 bases in between. CDR3 length: 15 amino acids. The CDR3 reads CASSSETTSYNEQFF. The CDR3 region has the DNA TGTGCCAGCAGTTCCGAGACAACTTCCTACAATGAGCAGTTCTTC.

This clonotype has just a few counts. The chain combines TRBV20-1 with TRBJ2-7; maybe TRBD2 (6 bases). Germline V gene lookup returns CDR1 DFQATT and CDR2 SNEGSKA (reference sequence). V was cut by 0 bases and J by 4 bases, with 13 bases left in between. The CDR3 has 14 amino acids. The DNA for the CDR3 is TGCAGTGCTAGAGAACCGGGGGACCCGTACGAGCAGTACTTC. Its translation is CSAREPGDPYEQYF.

The chain uses TRBV19 and TRBJ1-1, with D tentatively TRBD1 (6 bases). Germline V gene lookup returns CDR1 LNHDA and CDR2 SQIVND (reference sequence). This CDR3 contains 13 residues. Trimming removed 7 bases from V and 1 base from J, with 10 bases in between. The CDR3 nucleotides read TGTGCCAGTATTCACAGGGAGAACACTGAAGCTTTCTTT. This translates into CASIHRENTEAFF. Together with reference TRBV19 and TRBJ1-1, the CDR3 gives the full variable domain: DGGITQSPKYLFRKEGQNVTLSCEQNLNHDAMYWYRQDPGQGLRLIYYSQIVNDFQKGDIAEGYSVSREKKESFPLTVTSAQKNPTAFYLCASIHRENTEAFFGQGTRLTVV.